This T cell receptor (beta chain) appears in the sequencing data of a study of neurological immune-mediated disorders. This clonotype was detected ten times or more. Trimming cost V 2 bases and J 0 bases; bases outside gene matches: 0. CDR1 DFQATT and CDR2 SNEGSKA come from the germline V gene (reference sequence). The CDR3 loop spans 14 amino acids. TCRdb called the 5' RACE reads again in MiXCR, with one record for every CDR3 protein. In the table there are tens of thousands of distinct CDR3 sequences, approximately 4.1% of which are singletons. The sequence was obtained from a man between 45 and 60 years old with multiple sclerosis. Sequenced input: PBMCs. The chain couples TRBV20-1 to TRBJ1-4; 7 bases are a match to TRBD1. The CDR3 protein is CSARQGATNEKLFF. In DNA, the CDR3 is TGCAGTGCTAGACAGGGGGCAACTAATGAAAAACTGTTTTTT.